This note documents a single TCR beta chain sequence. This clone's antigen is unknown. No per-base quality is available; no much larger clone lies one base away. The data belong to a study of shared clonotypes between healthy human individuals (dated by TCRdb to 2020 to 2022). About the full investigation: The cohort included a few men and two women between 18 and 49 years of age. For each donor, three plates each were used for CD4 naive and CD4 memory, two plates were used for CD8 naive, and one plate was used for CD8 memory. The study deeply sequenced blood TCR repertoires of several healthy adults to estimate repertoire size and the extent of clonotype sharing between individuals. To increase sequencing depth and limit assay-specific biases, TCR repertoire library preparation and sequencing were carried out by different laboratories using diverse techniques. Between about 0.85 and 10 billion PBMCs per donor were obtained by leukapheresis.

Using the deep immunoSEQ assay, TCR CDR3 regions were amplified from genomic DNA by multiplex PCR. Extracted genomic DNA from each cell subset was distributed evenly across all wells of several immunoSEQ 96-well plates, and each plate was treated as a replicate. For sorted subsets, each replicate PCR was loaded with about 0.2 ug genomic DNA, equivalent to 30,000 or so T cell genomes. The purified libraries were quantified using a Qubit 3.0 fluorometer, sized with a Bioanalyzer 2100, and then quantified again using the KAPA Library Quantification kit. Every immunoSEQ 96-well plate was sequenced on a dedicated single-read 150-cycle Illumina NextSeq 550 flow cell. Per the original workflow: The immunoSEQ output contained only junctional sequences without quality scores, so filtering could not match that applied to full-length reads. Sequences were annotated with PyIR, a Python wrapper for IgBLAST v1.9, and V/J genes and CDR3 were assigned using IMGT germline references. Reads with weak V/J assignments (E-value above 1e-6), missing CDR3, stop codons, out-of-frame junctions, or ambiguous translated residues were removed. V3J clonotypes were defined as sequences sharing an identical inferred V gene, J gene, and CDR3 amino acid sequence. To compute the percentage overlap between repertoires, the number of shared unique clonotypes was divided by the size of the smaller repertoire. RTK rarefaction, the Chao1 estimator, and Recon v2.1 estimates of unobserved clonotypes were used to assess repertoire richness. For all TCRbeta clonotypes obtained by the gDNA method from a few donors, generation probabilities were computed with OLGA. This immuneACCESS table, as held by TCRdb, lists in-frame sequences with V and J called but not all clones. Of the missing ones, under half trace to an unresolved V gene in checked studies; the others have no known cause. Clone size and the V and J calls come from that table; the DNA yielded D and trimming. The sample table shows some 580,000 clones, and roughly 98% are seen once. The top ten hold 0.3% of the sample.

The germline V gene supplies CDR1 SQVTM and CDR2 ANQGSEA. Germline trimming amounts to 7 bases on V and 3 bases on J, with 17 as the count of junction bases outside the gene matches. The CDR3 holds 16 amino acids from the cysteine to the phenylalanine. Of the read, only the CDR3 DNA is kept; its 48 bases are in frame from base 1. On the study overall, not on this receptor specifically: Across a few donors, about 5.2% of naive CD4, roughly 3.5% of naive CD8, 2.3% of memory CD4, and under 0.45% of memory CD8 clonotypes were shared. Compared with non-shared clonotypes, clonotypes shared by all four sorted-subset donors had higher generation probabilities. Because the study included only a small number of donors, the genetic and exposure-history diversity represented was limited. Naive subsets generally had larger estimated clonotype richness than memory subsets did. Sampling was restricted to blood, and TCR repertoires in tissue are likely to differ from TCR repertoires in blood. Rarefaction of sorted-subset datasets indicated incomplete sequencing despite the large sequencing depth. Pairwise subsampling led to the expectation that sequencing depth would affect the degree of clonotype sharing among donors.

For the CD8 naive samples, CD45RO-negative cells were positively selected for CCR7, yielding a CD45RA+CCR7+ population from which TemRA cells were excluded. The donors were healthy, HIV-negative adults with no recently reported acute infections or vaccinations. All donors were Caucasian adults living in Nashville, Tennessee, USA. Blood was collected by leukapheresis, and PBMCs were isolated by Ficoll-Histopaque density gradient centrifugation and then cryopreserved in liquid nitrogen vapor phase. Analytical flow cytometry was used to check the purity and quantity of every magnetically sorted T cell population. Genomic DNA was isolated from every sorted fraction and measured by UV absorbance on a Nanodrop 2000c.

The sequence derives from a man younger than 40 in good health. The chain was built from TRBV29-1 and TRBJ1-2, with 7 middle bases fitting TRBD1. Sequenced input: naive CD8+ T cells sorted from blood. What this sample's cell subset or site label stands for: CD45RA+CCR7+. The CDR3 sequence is CSAKARTGPRDYGYTF. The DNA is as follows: TGCAGCGCGAAAGCTCGGACAGGACCGAGAGACTATGGCTACACCTTC.